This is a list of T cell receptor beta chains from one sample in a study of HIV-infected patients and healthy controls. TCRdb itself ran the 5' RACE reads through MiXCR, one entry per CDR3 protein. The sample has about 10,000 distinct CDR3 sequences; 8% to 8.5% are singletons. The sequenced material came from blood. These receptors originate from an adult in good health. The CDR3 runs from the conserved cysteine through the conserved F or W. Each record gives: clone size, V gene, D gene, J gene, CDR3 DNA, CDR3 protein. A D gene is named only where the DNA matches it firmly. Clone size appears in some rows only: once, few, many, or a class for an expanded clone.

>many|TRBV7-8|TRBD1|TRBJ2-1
TGTGCCAGCAGCTTAGAGGGACAGGGTCCCAATGAGCAGTTCTTC
CASSLEGQGPNEQFF
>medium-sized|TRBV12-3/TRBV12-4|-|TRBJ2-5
TGTGCCAGCAGTTTAATGTCAGGGGTCCAAGAGACCCAGTACTTC
CASSLMSGVQETQYF
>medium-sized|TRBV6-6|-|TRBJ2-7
TGTGCCAGCAGTTACTACCTCGTCGACGAGCAGTACTTC
CASSYYLVDEQYF
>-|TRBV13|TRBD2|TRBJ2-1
TGTGCCAGCAGCTTAGGCCTAATTGATCAAACTAGCGGGGGGGCCCGTGAGCAGTTCTTC
CASSLGLIDQTSGGAREQFF
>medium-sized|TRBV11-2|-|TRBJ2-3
TGTGCCAGCAGCTTTATCCTCAGTAACACAGATACGCAGTATTTT
CASSFILSNTDTQYF
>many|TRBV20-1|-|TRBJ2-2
TGCAGTGCTAAGACAGACGGGGAGCTGTTTTTT
CSAKTDGELFF
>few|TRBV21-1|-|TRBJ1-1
TGTGCCAGCAGTAGAGGACAGGGCGGCACTGAAGCTTTCTTT
CASSRGQGGTEAFF
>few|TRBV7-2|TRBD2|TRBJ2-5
TGTGCCAGCAGCTCTCTAGCGGGGGTCCAAGAGACCCAGTACTTC
CASSSLAGVQETQYF
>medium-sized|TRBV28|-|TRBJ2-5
TGTGCCAGCAGTTTAATAAGTGGTCAAGAGACCCAGTACTTC
CASSLISGQETQYF
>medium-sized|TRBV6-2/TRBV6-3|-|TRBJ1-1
TGTGCCAGCAGTTACGGGAGCACTGAAGCTTTCTTT
CASSYGSTEAFF
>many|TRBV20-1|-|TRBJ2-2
TGCAGTGCTAACCCTCCGCAGGGATCGATCGGGAAGCTGTTTTTT
CSANPPQGSIGKLFF
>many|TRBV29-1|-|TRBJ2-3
TGCAGCGTTGGTCCTCGAACAGATACGCAGTATTTT
CSVGPRTDTQYF
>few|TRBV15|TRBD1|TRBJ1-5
TGTGCCACCAGCGACGTTCCAGGGGGGGCCCAGCATTTT
CATSDVPGGAQHF
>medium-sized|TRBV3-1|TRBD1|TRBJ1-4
TGTGGGACAGGGGACACTAATGAAAAACTGTTTTTT
CGTGDTNEKLFF
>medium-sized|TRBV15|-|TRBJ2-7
TGTGCCACCAGCATCTACCAGGGGTCCTACGAGCAGTACTTC
CATSIYQGSYEQYF
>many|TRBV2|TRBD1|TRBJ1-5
TGTGCCAGCAACGGCGGGACAGCGGGCAATCAGCCCCAGCATTTT
CASNGGTAGNQPQHF
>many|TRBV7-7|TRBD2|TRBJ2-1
TGTGCTAGCAGCTTAGCTGTCGGGAGGGCCGATGAGCAGTTCTTC
CASSLAVGRADEQFF
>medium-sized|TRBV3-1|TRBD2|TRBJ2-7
TGTGCCAGCAGCCAAGGACTAGCGGGGGGATACGAGCAGTACTTC
CASSQGLAGGYEQYF
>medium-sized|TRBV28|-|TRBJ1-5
TGTGCCAGCAGTGCAAATCAGCCCCAGCATTTT
CASSANQPQHF
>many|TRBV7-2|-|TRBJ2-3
TGTGCCAGCAGCTTAACGGGCAGGCACACAGATACGCAGTATTTT
CASSLTGRHTDTQYF
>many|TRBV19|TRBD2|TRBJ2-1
TGTGCCAGTAGGGGGACTAGCGGGAGTAGTAATGAGCAGTTCTTC
CASRGTSGSSNEQFF
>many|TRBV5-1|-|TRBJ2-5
TGCGCCAGCAGCTTAAGACGGTACCAAGAGACCCAGTACTTC
CASSLRRYQETQYF
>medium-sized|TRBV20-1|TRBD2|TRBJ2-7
TGCAGTGCTAGACCATCTAGCGGGACCACCTACGAGCAGTACTTC
CSARPSSGTTYEQYF
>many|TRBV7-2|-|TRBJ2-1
TGTGCCAGCAGCTTAGATTGGGGGTACAATGAGCAGTTCTTC
CASSLDWGYNEQFF